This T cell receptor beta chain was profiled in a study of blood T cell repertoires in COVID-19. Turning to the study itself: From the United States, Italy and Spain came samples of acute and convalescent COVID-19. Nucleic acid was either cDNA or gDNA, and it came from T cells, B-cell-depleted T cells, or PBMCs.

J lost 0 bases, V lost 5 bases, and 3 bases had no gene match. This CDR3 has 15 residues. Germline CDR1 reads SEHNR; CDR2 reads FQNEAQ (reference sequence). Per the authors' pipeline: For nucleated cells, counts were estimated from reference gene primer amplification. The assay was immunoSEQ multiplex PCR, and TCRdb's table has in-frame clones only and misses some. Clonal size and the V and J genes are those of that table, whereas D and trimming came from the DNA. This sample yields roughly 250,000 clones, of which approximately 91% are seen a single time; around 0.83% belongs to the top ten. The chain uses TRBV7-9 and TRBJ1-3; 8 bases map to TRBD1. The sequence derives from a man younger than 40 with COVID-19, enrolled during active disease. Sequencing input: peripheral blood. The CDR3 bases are TGTGCCAGCAGCAACAGGGGGAGCTCTGGAAACACCATATATTTT. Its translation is CASSNRGSSGNTIYF. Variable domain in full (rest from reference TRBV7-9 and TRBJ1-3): DTGVSQNPRHKITKRGQNVTFRCDPISEHNRLYWYRQTLGQGPEFLTYFQNEAQLEKSRLLSDRFSAERPKGSFSTLEIQRTEQGDSAMYLCASSNRGSSGNTIYFGEGSWLTVV.